These T cell receptor beta chains were read from a single sample in a study of long-term antiretroviral therapy in people with HIV. The repertoire was sequenced with immunoSEQ multiplex PCR; TCRdb's copy has only in-frame clones and lacks some. The data contain 20,000 to 25,000 clones, 80% to 95% of them seen just once; the ten biggest clones take up about 7.2%. The sequenced sample was unsorted PBMCs, obtained 4.4 years after starting antiretroviral therapy. These receptors originate from a woman aged 50 to 60 with HIV. The CDR3 runs from the conserved cysteine through the conserved F or W. The D gene is left open where the match is weak. A row's size may be missing; if present it is once, few, many or a size class.

J gene,V gene,D gene,clone size,CDR3 protein,CDR3 DNA
TRBJ1-1,TRBV11-3,-,-,CASSLGRNTEAFF,TGTGCCAGCAGCTTAGGCAGGAACACTGAAGCTTTCTTT
TRBJ1-1,TRBV27,TRBD1,-,CASSPRQGWNMNTEAFF,TGTGCCAGCAGTCCTCGACAGGGGTGGAATATGAACACTGAAGCTTTCTTT
TRBJ1-6,TRBV4-1,-,once,CASSHPAGGGNSPLHF,TGCGCCAGCAGCCATCCCGCCGGGGGAGGTAATTCACCCCTCCACTTT
TRBJ2-3,TRBV5-6,-,once,CASGGDPPDTQYF,TGTGCCAGCGGGGGAGACCCCCCTGATACGCAGTATTTT
TRBJ2-7,TRBV11-1,TRBD1,once,CASSFANIGTGVFYEQYF,TGTGCCAGCAGCTTTGCTAATATCGGGACAGGCGTCTTCTACGAGCAGTACTTC
TRBJ2-5,TRBV5-4,TRBD1,-,CASSPKTGVGQETQYF,TGTGCCAGCAGCCCTAAGACAGGGGTCGGGCAAGAGACCCAGTACTTC
TRBJ2-5,TRBV27,-,-,CASRQTARSVPQYF,TGTGCCAGCAGACAGACCGCCCGATCAGTGCCCCAGTACTTC
TRBJ2-3,TRBV7-8,TRBD2,once,CASSTRTSRDTQYF,TGTGCCAGCAGCACCCGGACTAGCAGAGATACGCAGTATTTT
TRBJ1-4,TRBV10-3,TRBD1,-,CAISDTGQGREKLFF,TGTGCCATCAGTGACACCGGACAGGGCCGGGAAAAACTGTTTTTT
TRBJ1-1,TRBV4-1,-,once,CASNLARGNTEAFF,TGCGCCAGCAACTTAGCTCGGGGGAACACTGAAGCTTTCTTT
TRBJ1-2,TRBV19,-,few,CASSISAGSGYGYTF,TGTGCCAGTAGTATAAGCGCAGGCTCCGGGTATGGCTACACCTTC
TRBJ1-1,TRBV2,-,-,CASSGKRAGDTEAFF,TGTGCCAGCAGTGGGAAGAGGGCAGGGGACACTGAAGCTTTCTTT
TRBJ1-1,TRBV4-3,TRBD1,-,CASSQDVGGVSEAFF,TGCGCCAGCAGCCAAGACGTAGGGGGCGTCTCAGAAGCTTTCTTT
TRBJ1-2,TRBV9,TRBD1,-,CASSDWDRPAVGGYTF,TGTGCCAGCAGCGACTGGGACAGGCCCGCCGTAGGTGGCTACACCTTC
TRBJ1-4,TRBV18,TRBD1,-,CASSPLSVGQGYEKLFF,TGTGCCAGCTCACCACTCTCGGTGGGACAGGGATATGAAAAACTGTTTTTT
TRBJ1-2,TRBV7-9,-,-,CASSLWPGGNYYGYTF,TGTGCCAGCAGCTTATGGCCCGGGGGCAACTACTATGGCTACACCTTC
TRBJ2-5,TRBV5-4,TRBD2,-,CASSLHSTSGGGTQYF,TGTGCCAGCAGCCTACACTCAACTAGCGGGGGGGGGACCCAGTACTTC
TRBJ2-2,TRBV5-5,-,-,CASTWQTNTGELFF,TGTGCCAGCACCTGGCAGACGAACACCGGGGAGCTGTTTTTT